This T cell receptor (beta chain) comes out of a study of tumor-infiltrating lymphocytes in primary liver carcinoma. Study-level information: Primary liver carcinomas in the patients were surgically resected. Tumor staging was T1-T3 N0M0; sizes spanned about 4.2 to 11 cm across.

Researchers generated TCR beta cDNA from approximately 0.55 ug of total RNA, relying on a constant-region primer. TCR beta libraries came from three nested multiplex PCR rounds using slightly modified ARM-PCR. With TRBV1-TRBV30 forward primers and a C-beta reverse primer, the first two PCR rounds were run for 10 cycles each. TCRdb passed the multiplex PCR reads through MiXCR, listing each CDR3 protein once. The sample has hundreds of thousands of distinct CDR3 sequences; 50% to 60% are singletons. Out of unsorted whole blood came the blood RNA, and germline DNA was extracted as well. The CDR3 has 13 residues. Germline values: CDR1 SQVTM, CDR2 ANQGSEA. J lost 10 bases, V lost 4 bases, and 12 bases had no gene match.

The source of this sequence is a woman aged 25-40 years with primary liver carcinoma and hepatitis B virus infection. The sequenced sample consisted of peripheral blood. This chain connects TRBV29-1 to TRBJ2-7; TRBD2 aligns across 8 bases. The CDR3 here is CSVGAGGTSEQYF. DNA of the CDR3: TGCAGCGTTGGGGCGGGAGGTACCAGCGAACAGTACTTC.